The next 15 T cell receptor beta chains were all read from a single sample in a study of technical replicates of blood from several donors (dated by TCRdb to the late 2010s). Libraries were built with the immunoSEQ multiplex PCR assay. Not all clones reach the TCRdb copy of this immuneACCESS table, which keeps in-frame sequences only. Checked studies attribute under half of the gap to unresolved V genes and leave the rest unexplained. In all, the sample holds tens of thousands of clones, and more than 85% of those were seen once. The top ten clonotypes cover around 3.6% of the sample. The specimen sequenced was PBMCs. The source of these receptors is a human donor in good health. Some clones in this sample may be carry-over from other donors' samples.

V usage is TRBV19 and J usage is TRBJ1-3; D perhaps matches TRBD1 (6 bases). V gave up 6 bases and J gave up 2 bases, with 17 bases separating them. The CDR3 runs 16 residues. CDR1 and CDR2 (germline): LNHDA, SQIVND (reference sequence). CDR3 bases: TGTGCCAGTAGGGACCGAACAGGGCCTCCTGGAAACACCATATATTTT. The encoded protein is CASRDRTGPPGNTIYF.

The V gene is TRBV11-2, the J gene TRBJ2-1; 7 bases match TRBD2. From germline, CDR1 is SGHAT and CDR2 FQNNGV. The CDR3 extends over 14 amino acids. Trimming took 6 bases from V and 3 from J; bases not matched to a gene: 5. The CDR3 coding sequence is TGTGCCAGCAGGCCGCGGGAGATCTACAATGAGCAGTTCTTC. It translates to CASRPREIYNEQFF.

This chain joins TRBV4-2 and TRBJ2-7; 7 nucleotides align to TRBD2. The CDR3 consists of 14 residues. Germline CDR1 reads LGHNA; CDR2 reads YNFKEQ. The V gene end was trimmed by 3 bases and the J gene end by 4 bases; junction bases not matched to a gene: 6. The chain's CDR3 is CASSHRAGEYEQYF. The CDR3 DNA follows: TGTGCCAGCAGCCATCGGGCGGGAGAGTACGAGCAGTACTTC.

V usage is TRBV25-1 and J usage is TRBJ2-1; 7 bases agree with TRBD1. From germline, CDR1 is MGHDK and CDR2 SYGVNS. This CDR3 has 17 amino acids. V shed 1 base and J 8 bases; nucleotides not matched to a gene: 14. Here the CDR3 DNA reads TGTGCCAGCAGTGAATTCGGGACAGTTATTAGTTGGGATGAGCAGTTCTTC. This gives the protein CASSEFGTVISWDEQFF.

The rearrangement links TRBV6-6 to TRBJ1-4; 7 bases agree with TRBD1. There are 16 residues in the CDR3. After removal of 6 bases from V and 0 bases from J, the junction contained 7 bases not matched to a gene. CDR1 is MNHNY, CDR2 SVGAGI, per germline (reference sequence). The CDR3 nucleotides are TGTGCCAGCAGACGGAGACAGGGATCAACTAATGAAAAACTGTTTTTT. Translating it yields CASRRRQGSTNEKLFF.

The chain recombines TRBV5-1 with TRBJ1-6, with no clear D. V was clipped by 0 bases and J by 11 bases, with 12 bases between them. This CDR3 has 14 residues. In germline, CDR1 is SGHRS, CDR2 YFSETQ. CDR3 in DNA: TGCGCCAGCAGCTTGGTCCCCAGGTACGCACCCCTCCACTTT. This sequence encodes CASSLVPRYAPLHF. The variable domain in full, completed from reference TRBV5-1 and TRBJ1-6, reads KAGVTQTPRYLIKTRGQQVTLSCSPISGHRSVSWYQQTPGQGLQFLFEYFSETQRNKGNFPGRFSGRQFSNSRSEMNVSTLELGDSALYLCASSLVPRYAPLHFGNGTRLTVT.

The chain carries TRBV19 and TRBJ2-7; 9 bases are a match to TRBD2. With 6 bases clipped from V and 3 bases from J, the junction kept 12 bases outside the gene matches. This CDR3 is 16 amino acids long. The germline gives CDR1 LNHDA, CDR2 SQIVND (reference sequence). The CDR3 spells CASSLTGTSSFYEQYF. DNA for the CDR3: TGTGCCAGTAGCCTTACCGGGACTAGCAGCTTCTACGAGCAGTACTTC. Filled out from reference TRBV19 and TRBJ2-7, the complete variable domain reads DGGITQSPKYLFRKEGQNVTLSCEQNLNHDAMYWYRQDPGQGLRLIYYSQIVNDFQKGDIAEGYSVSREKKESFPLTVTSAQKNPTAFYLCASSLTGTSSFYEQYFGPGTRLTVT.

The chain employs TRBV30 and TRBJ1-2; D remains unclear. CDR1 and CDR2 from the germline V gene are GTSNPN and SVGIG (reference sequence). V lost 4 bases, J lost 1 base, and 4 bases lay in between. CDR3 size: 11 residues. The CDR3 sequence is CAWTVNYGYTF. CDR3 in DNA: TGTGCCTGGACAGTTAACTATGGCTACACCTTC.

V gene TRBV10-3 combines with J gene TRBJ2-1; 12 bases are a match to TRBD2. Per germline, CDR1 ENHRY and CDR2 SYGVKD. V trimming: 6 bases; J trimming: 7 bases; junction bases outside the gene matches: 19. This CDR3 has 19 amino acids. CDR3 coding DNA: TGTGCCATCAGGACCGGAAAAAGACTAGCGGGGGTACCAGTGAATGAGCAGTTCTTC. This translates into CAIRTGKRLAGVPVNEQFF.

This chain links TRBV11-2 with TRBJ2-1, with TRBD2 identical over 7 bases. The junction had 6 bases not matched to a gene; V was cut back by 3 bases and J by 1 base. Germline V lookup: CDR1 SGHAT, CDR2 FQNNGV. This CDR3 has 16 amino acids. In DNA form, the CDR3 reads TGTGCCAGCAGCTTCCCTACGGGGGGATCCTACAATGAGCAGTTCTTC. Amino acid sequence: CASSFPTGGSYNEQFF.

J is TRBJ1-2 and V is TRBV4-1; a weak D match, TRBD1 (6 bases). Deletions cut 8 bases from V and 4 bases from J, with 17 bases between. The germline V gene encodes CDR1 MGHRA and CDR2 YSYEKL. The CDR3 is made up of 14 amino acids. Here the CDR3 reads CASRTAGMGYGYTF. CDR3 nucleotide sequence: TGCGCCAGCCGGACAGCGGGAATGGGCTATGGCTACACCTTC.

V is TRBV5-4 and J is TRBJ2-7; possible D gene TRBD2, 6 bases. Germline lookup yields CDR1 SGHNT and CDR2 YYREEE (reference sequence). The CDR3 is 14 amino acids. With 4 bases removed from V and 6 bases from J, the gap between germline ends came to 17 bases. The CDR3 loop is CASSPPGTVGEQYF. The CDR3 DNA sequence: TGTGCCAGCAGCCCCCCCGGGACTGTTGGCGAGCAGTACTTC.

The gene calls are TRBV7-6 and TRBJ1-4; D is perhaps TRBD1 (6 bases). The CDR3 has 15 residues. CDR1 and CDR2 from the germline V gene are SGHVS and FNYEAQ. Trimming stripped 4 bases from V and 8 bases from J, with 17 bases between. CDR3 nucleotides: TGTGCCAGCAGCTCTACCGTGGGGGCTGGGGAAAAACTGTTTTTT. This translates into CASSSTVGAGEKLFF.

V gene TRBV7-6 combines with J gene TRBJ2-5; 7 bases align to TRBD1. This CDR3 spans 15 amino acids. The germline CDR1 and CDR2 sequences are SGHVS and FNYEAQ. J lost 1 base, V lost 5 bases, and 7 bases had no gene match. The CDR3 DNA reads as TGTGCCAGCAGCGGAAACAGGGGACCCCAAGAGACCCAGTACTTC. This sequence encodes CASSGNRGPQETQYF.

The gene calls are TRBV7-9 and TRBJ2-1, with TRBD2 as a possible D gene (5 bases). V was pared by 4 bases and J by 5 bases, with 12 bases between. This CDR3 is built from 14 residues. CDR1 is SEHNR and CDR2 is FQNEAQ in the germline V gene (reference sequence). The CDR3 coding sequence is TGTGCCAGCAGCTCCAGGACTCACAACAATGAGCAGTTCTTC. Protein: CASSSRTHNNEQFF.